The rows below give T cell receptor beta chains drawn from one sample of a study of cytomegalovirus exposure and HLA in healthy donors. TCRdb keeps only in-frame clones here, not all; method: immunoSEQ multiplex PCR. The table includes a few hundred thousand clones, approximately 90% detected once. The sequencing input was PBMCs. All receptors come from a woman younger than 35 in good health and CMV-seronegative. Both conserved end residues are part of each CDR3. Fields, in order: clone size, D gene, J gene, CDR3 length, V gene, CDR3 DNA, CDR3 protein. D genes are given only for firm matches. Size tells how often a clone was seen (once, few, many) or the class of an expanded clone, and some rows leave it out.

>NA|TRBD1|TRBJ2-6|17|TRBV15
TGTGCCACCAGCAGGGCGCCTACAGGGGCTAGGGCCAACGTCCTGACTTTC
CATSRAPTGARANVLTF
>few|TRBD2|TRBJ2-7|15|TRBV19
TGTGCCAGTAGTGTCATGACTAGCGGGAGCTACGAGCAGTACTTC
CASSVMTSGSYEQYF
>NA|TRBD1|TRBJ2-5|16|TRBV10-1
TGCGCCAGCAGTGAACCGTCCGGGACAGGGGGAGAGACCCAGTACTTC
CASSEPSGTGGETQYF
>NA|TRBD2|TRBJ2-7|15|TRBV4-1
TGCGCCAGCAGCCACGGGACTAGCGGGACCTACGAGCAGTACTTC
CASSHGTSGTYEQYF
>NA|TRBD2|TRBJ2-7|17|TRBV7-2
TGTGCCAGCAGCTTCCAGGCTAGCGGGGGGAGGAAGTACGAGCAGTACTTC
CASSFQASGGRKYEQYF
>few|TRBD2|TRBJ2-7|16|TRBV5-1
TGCGCCAGCAGCTTGGCGATGGGACTAGCGGGAGACGAGCAGTACTTC
CASSLAMGLAGDEQYF
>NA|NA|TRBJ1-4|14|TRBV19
TGTGCCAGTAGTATAACGGCGGCGGGTGAAAAACTGTTTTTT
CASSITAAGEKLFF
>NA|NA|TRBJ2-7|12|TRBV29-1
TGCAGCGTTGATAAGGGGGACAACGAGCAGTACTTC
CSVDKGDNEQYF
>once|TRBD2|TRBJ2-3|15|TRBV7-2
TGTGCCAGCAGCCCGCGGGGGGGCTTTACAGATACGCAGTATTTT
CASSPRGGFTDTQYF
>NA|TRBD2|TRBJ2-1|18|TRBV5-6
TGTGCCAGCAGCTTGGCTGGTCTAGCGGGGGGTACCTACAATGAGCAGTTCTTC
CASSLAGLAGGTYNEQFF
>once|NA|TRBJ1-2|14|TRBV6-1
TGTGCCAGCAGTGAAGGGACCCGGGGCTATGGCTACACCTTC
CASSEGTRGYGYTF
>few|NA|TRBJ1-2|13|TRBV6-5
TGTGCCAGCAGGGCGGACAGAGGGTATGGCTACACCTTC
CASRADRGYGYTF
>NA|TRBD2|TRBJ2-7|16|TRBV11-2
TGTGCCAGCAGCTTAGCCGCCGGGGGGGGTGCCTACGAGCAGTACTTC
CASSLAAGGGAYEQYF
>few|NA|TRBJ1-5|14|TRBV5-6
TGTGCCAGCAGCTTGGTTAGGGAGAATCAGCCCCAGCATTTT
CASSLVRENQPQHF
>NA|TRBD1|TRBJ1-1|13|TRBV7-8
TGTGCCAGCAGCCAACAGGGGATTACTGAAGCTTTCTTT
CASSQQGITEAFF
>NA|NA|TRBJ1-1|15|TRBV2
TGTGCCAGCAGTGAGCAGGCGGGGTTGAACACTGAAGCTTTCTTT
CASSEQAGLNTEAFF
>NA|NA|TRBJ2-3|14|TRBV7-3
TGTGCCAGCAGCCCCCAGACAGTTGCAGATACGCAGTATTTT
CASSPQTVADTQYF
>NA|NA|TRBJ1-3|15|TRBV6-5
TGTGCCAGCAGCCAATACAGGAGCTCTGGAAACACCATATATTTT
CASSQYRSSGNTIYF
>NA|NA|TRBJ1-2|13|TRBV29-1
TGCAGCGTTGAACCGCAGGGGAGCTATGGCTACACCTTC
CSVEPQGSYGYTF
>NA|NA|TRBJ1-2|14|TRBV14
TGTGCCAGCAGCCAAACAACAGGGAACTATGGCTACACCTTC
CASSQTTGNYGYTF
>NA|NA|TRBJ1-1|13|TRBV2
TGTGCCAGCAGTGACGGTACGAACACTGAAGCTTTCTTT
CASSDGTNTEAFF
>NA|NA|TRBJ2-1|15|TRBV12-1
TGTGCCAGCAGCTTTGAGGCTGCGCGGGAGCGTGAGCAGTTCTTC
CASSFEAAREREQFF
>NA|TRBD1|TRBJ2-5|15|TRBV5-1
TGCGCCAGCAGCGCGGGGGGACAGGGGGTGGAGACCCAGTACTTC
CASSAGGQGVETQYF
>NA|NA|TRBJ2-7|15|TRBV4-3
TGCGCCAGCAGCCAAGCTCGGCGGGGAGACTACGAGCAGTACTTC
CASSQARRGDYEQYF